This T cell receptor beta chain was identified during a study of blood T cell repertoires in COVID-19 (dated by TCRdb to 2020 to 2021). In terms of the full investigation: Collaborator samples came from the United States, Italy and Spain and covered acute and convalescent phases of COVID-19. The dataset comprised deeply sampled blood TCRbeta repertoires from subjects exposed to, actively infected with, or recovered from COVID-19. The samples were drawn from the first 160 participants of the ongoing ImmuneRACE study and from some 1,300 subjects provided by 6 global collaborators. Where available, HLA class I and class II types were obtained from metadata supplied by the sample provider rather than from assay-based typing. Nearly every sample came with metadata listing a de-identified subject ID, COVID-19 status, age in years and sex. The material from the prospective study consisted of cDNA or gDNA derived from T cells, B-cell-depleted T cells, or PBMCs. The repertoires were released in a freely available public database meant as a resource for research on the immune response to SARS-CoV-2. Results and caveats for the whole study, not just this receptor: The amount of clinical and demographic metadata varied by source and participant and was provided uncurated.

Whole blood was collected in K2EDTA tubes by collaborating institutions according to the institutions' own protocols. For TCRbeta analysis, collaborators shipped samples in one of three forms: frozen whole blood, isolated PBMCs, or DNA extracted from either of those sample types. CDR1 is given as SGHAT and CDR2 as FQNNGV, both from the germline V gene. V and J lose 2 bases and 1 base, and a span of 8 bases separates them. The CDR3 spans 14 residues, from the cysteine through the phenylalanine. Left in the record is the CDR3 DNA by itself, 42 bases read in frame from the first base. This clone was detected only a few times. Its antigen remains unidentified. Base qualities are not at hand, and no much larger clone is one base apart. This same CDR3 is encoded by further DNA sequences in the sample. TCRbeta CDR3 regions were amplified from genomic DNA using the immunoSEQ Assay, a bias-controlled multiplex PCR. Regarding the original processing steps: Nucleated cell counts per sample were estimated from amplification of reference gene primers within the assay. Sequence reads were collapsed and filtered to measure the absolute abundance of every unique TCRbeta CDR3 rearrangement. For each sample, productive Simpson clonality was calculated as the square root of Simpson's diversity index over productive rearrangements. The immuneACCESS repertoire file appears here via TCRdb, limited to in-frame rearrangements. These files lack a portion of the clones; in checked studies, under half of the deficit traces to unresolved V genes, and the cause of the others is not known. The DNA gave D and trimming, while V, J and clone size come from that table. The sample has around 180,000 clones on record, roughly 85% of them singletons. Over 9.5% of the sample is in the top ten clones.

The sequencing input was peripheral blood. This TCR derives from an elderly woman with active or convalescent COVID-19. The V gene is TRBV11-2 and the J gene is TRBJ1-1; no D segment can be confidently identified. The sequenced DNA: TGTGCCAGCAGCTTATGGGCAGGGAACACTGAAGCTTTCTTT. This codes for CASSLWAGNTEAFF.